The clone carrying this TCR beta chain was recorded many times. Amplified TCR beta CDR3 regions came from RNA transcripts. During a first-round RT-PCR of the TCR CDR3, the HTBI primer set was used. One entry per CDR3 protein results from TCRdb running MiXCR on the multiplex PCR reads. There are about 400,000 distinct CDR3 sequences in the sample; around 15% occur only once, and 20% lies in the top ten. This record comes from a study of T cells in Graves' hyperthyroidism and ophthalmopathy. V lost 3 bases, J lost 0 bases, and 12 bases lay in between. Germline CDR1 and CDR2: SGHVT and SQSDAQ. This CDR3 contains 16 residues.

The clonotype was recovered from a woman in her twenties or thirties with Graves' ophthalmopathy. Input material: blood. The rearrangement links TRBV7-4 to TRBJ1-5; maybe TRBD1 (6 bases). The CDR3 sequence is CASSFATGNSNQPQHF. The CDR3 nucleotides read TGTGCCAGCAGCTTCGCTACAGGGAATAGCAATCAGCCCCAGCATTTT.